This T cell receptor (beta chain) emerged from a study of shared clonotypes between healthy human individuals. Study overall: Serving as donors were a couple of women and three men, whose ages spanned 18 to 49. Per donor, three plates held CD4 naive cells, three held CD4 memory, two held CD8 naive and one held CD8 memory.

Investigators spread the genomic DNA of each subset evenly over several immunoSEQ plates. The method was immunoSEQ multiplex PCR; TCRdb's version includes in-frame clones alone and lacks a portion of them. The profile shows roughly 1,000,000 clones, 75% to 85% of them singletons. Study observations and caveats: The generation probabilities recorded for non-shared clonotypes fell below those of clonotypes shared by all four donors.

On this clone: Its specificity is not known.

The trim removed 3 bases at V and 5 bases at J, leaving 31 bases unmatched. From germline, CDR1 is LGHNA and CDR2 YNFKEQ. The length of the CDR3 is 24 residues. The clonotype was recovered from a man aged 18 to 30 in good health. Some clones in this sample may be carry-over from other donors' samples. The V gene is TRBV4-2, the J gene TRBJ2-5, with 12 bases lining up with TRBD2. Sequencing was done on a sample of memory CD4+ T cells from PBMCs. Subset: CD45RA-negative fraction. Written as DNA, the CDR3 is TGTGCCAGCAGCCACGGGACTGACGCGGACAGATGGACTAGCGGGGACGGAGTAGGGGAGACCCAGTACTTC. Its protein product is CASSHGTDADRWTSGDGVGETQYF.